Listed here are 14 T cell receptor beta chains from one sample, sequenced in a study of T cells of healthy individuals. MiXCR, run by TCRdb on the 5' RACE reads, gives a single entry per CDR3 protein. The sample lists 41,000 or so distinct CDR3 sequences, 4% to 5% seen once, with over 8.5% in the top ten. All receptors come from a human donor in good health.

The chain has TRBV19 and TRBJ2-5; the D gene is possibly TRBD2 (5 bases). The CDR3 is made up of 13 amino acids. Trimming stripped 3 bases from V and 6 bases from J, with 11 bases between. CDR1 LNHDA and CDR2 SQIVND come from the germline V gene (reference sequence). The CDR3 sequence is CASSIPGRKTQYF. The CDR3 nucleotides are TGTGCCAGTAGTATCCCGGGGAGAAAGACCCAGTACTTC.

At least ten counts were recorded for this clonotype. The chain recombines TRBV6-6 with TRBJ2-2, with D unresolved. The CDR3 runs 17 residues. Trimming pared 2 bases from V and 6 bases from J, leaving 19 bases between. Per the germline V gene, CDR1 is MNHNY and CDR2 is SVGAGI (reference sequence). DNA for the CDR3: TGTGCCAGCAGTTACGGAATAATGGGTCGAGTCGCCGGGGAGCTGTTTTTT. Translating it yields CASSYGIMGRVAGELFF.

This clonotype was recorded many times. The chain links TRBV20-1 to TRBJ2-3, with 8 bases fitting TRBD1. Germline values: CDR1 DFQATT, CDR2 SNEGSKA (reference sequence). The CDR3 loop spans 14 amino acids. Trimming cost V 0 bases and J 2 bases; bases outside gene matches: 1. Here the CDR3 reads CSARDQGATDTQYF. CDR3 sequence (DNA): TGCAGTGCTAGAGATCAGGGGGCCACAGATACGCAGTATTTT.

The sample holds many counts of this clonotype. CDR3 sequence (DNA): TGTGCCAGCAGTTTATACGCGGGAGGGAATGGCTACACCTTC. This gives the protein CASSLYAGGNGYTF. The genes are TRBV12-3 or TRBV12-4 and TRBJ1-2, with D unclear. Trimming shortened V by 2 bases and J by 6 bases, and 13 bases separated the two germline ends. The CDR3 extends over 14 amino acids.

This clonotype has a count of ten or more. The chain links TRBV5-1 to TRBJ2-5, with 7 bases fitting TRBD2. CDR1 and CDR2 (germline): SGHRS, YFSETQ. The CDR3 contains 16 residues. After removal of 2 bases from V and 8 bases from J, the junction contained 15 bases not matched to a gene. The DNA for the CDR3 is TGCGCCAGCAGCTTCCCCAGGGAGGGCCCAAAGAATACCCAGTACTTC. This encodes CASSFPREGPKNTQYF.

This chain connects TRBV29-1 to TRBJ2-7; TRBD2 might be the D (5 bases). V lost 2 bases and J lost 6, with 14 bases in between. The length of the CDR3 is 13 residues. Germline lookup yields CDR1 SQVTM and CDR2 ANQGSEA. CDR3 loop: CSVERIGLGEQYF. CDR3 in DNA: TGCAGCGTTGAAAGAATAGGACTCGGCGAGCAGTACTTC.

The sample holds a few counts of this clonotype. The chain carries TRBV2 and TRBJ2-1, with D possibly TRBD2 on 5 matching bases. Germline V gene sequence: CDR1 SNHLY, CDR2 FYNNEI. The CDR3 totals 18 residues. Trimming shortened V by 4 bases and J by 5 bases, and 24 bases separated the two germline ends. This CDR3 reads CASSGLGRFGSPHNEQFF. The DNA for the CDR3 is TGTGCCAGCAGTGGTTTAGGGAGATTTGGTTCCCCACACAATGAGCAGTTCTTC.

The V call is TRBV20-1, the J call TRBJ1-5; D perhaps matches TRBD1 (5 bases). CDR1 and CDR2 from the germline V gene are DFQATT and SNEGSKA (reference sequence). Trimming took off 1 base at V and 5 bases at J, with 12 bases between the two ends. CDR3 size: 14 residues. The CDR3 region has the DNA TGCAGTGCTAGAGCTAAGCAGGGATATCAGCCCCAGCATTTT. Translating it yields CSARAKQGYQPQHF.

This clonotype is medium-sized within its sample. The V gene is TRBV5-1, the J gene TRBJ2-7, with 10 bases identical to TRBD1. Per germline, CDR1 SGHRS and CDR2 YFSETQ. J gave up 6 bases and V 2 bases, and 8 bases lay outside the gene matches. The CDR3 has 15 residues. This CDR3 reads CASSLETTGGREQYF. The CDR3 DNA sequence: TGCGCCAGCAGCTTAGAGACGACAGGGGGCCGCGAGCAGTACTTC.

This clonotype was seen ten or more times. This rearrangement joins TRBV4-1 to TRBJ2-3, with 9 bases matching TRBD2. CDR3 length: 14 amino acids. V shed 2 bases and J 4 bases; nucleotides not matched to a gene: 1. The germline gives CDR1 MGHRA, CDR2 YSYEKL. CDR3 sequence (DNA): TGCGCCAGCAGCCAACTAGCGGGATCAGATACGCAGTATTTT. Translated, it gives CASSQLAGSDTQYF.

The table lists this clonotype with many counts. This chain uses TRBV7-8 with TRBJ2-1; 14 nucleotides agree with TRBD2. There are 14 residues in the CDR3. Trimming at V came to 7 bases and at J to 9 bases, leaving 5 bases not matched to a gene. CDR1 and CDR2 from the germline V gene are SGHVS and FQNEAQ. The CDR3 loop is CASMGLAGVSEQFF. The CDR3 DNA follows: TGTGCCAGCATGGGACTAGCGGGAGTAAGTGAGCAGTTCTTC.

This clonotype occurred many times. In DNA, the CDR3 is TGCAGTGCTAGGGAATTCGACCGGGGCAATCAGCCCCAGCATTTT. Its protein is CSAREFDRGNQPQHF. The gene calls are TRBV20-1 and TRBJ1-5, with D unresolved. CDR1 and CDR2 from the germline V gene are DFQATT and SNEGSKA (reference sequence). Trimming removed 3 bases at V and 2 bases at J, with 14 bases between. This CDR3 has 15 residues.

This clonotype occurred many times. The J gene is TRBJ1-1, the V gene TRBV18, with TRBD1 as a possible D gene (5 bases). Trimming left V 3 bases short and J 1 base short, with 9 bases between. Germline CDR1 reads KGHSH; CDR2 reads LQKENI. The CDR3 is made up of 14 amino acids. CDR3 region: CASSPLGQNTEAFF. CDR3 nucleotides: TGTGCCAGCTCACCCCTCGGACAGAACACTGAAGCTTTCTTT.

This clonotype was counted many times. This chain links TRBV4-2 with TRBJ1-1; 9 bases are shared with TRBD1. After removal of 5 bases from V and 1 base from J, the junction contained 5 bases not matched to a gene. The length of the CDR3 is 15 residues. Germline-derived CDR1 and CDR2 are LGHNA and YNFKEQ. The CDR3 sequence is CASSYWDRENTEAFF. CDR3 nucleotides: TGTGCCAGCAGCTACTGGGACAGGGAGAACACTGAAGCTTTCTTT.